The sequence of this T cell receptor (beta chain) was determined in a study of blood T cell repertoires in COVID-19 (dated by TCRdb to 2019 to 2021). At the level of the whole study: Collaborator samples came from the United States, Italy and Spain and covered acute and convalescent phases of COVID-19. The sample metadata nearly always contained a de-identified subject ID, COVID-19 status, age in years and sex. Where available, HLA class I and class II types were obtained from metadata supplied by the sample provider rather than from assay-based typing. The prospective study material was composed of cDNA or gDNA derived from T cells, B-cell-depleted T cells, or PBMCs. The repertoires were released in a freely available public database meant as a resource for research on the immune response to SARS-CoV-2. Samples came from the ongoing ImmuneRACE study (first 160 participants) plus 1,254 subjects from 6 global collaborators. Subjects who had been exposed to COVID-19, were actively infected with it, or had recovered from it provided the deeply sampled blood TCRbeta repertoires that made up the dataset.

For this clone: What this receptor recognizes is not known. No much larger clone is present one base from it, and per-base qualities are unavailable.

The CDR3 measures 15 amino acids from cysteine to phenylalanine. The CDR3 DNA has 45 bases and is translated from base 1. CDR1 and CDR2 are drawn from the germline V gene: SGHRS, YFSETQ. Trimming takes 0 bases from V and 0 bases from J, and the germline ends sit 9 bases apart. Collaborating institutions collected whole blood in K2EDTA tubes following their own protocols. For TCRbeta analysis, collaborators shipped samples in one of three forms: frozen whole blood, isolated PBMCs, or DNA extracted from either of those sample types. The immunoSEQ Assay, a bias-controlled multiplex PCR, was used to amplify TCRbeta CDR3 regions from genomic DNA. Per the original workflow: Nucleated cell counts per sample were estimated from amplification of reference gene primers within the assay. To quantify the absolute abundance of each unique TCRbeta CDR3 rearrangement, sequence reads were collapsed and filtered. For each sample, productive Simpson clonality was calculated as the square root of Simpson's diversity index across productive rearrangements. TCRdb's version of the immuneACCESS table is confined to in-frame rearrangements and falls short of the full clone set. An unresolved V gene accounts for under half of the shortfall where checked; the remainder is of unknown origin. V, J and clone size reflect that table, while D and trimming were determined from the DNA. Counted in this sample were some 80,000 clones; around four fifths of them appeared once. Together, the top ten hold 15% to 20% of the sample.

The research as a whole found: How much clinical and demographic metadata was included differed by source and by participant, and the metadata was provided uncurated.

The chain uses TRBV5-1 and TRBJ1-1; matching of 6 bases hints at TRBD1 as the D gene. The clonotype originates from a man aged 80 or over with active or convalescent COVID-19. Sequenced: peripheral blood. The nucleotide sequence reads TGCGCCAGCAGCTTGGCAGCAGGGGTGAACACTGAAGCTTTCTTT. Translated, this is CASSLAAGVNTEAFF. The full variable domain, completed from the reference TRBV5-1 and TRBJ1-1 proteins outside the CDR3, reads KAGVTQTPRYLIKTRGQQVTLSCSPISGHRSVSWYQQTPGQGLQFLFEYFSETQRNKGNFPGRFSGRQFSNSRSEMNVSTLELGDSALYLCASSLAAGVNTEAFFGQGTRLTVV.